This note documents a single T cell receptor (beta chain) sequence. Trimming removed 3 bases from V and 2 bases from J, with 11 bases in between. The CDR3 totals 15 residues. Germline CDR1 SGHDN, CDR2 FVKESK. The authors' processing: For nucleated cells, counts were estimated from reference gene primer amplification. The protocol was immunoSEQ multiplex PCR, while the TCRdb copy is restricted to in-frame clones and leaves out a portion. That table supplies the V and J calls and clone size; D and trimming were determined from the DNA. The sample shows some 170,000 clones, 87% of them seen only once. This entry comes from a study of blood T cell repertoires in COVID-19. Study overall: The United States, Italy and Spain were the sources of the acute and convalescent COVID-19 samples. The analysed material was cDNA or gDNA that came from T cells, B-cell-depleted T cells, or PBMCs.

This clonotype originated in a woman in her 50s with acute or convalescent COVID-19. The sequencing sample was made of peripheral blood. The V gene is TRBV14, the J gene TRBJ2-1; D may be TRBD1 (6 bases). The CDR3 sequence: CASSHGQRPYNEQFF. CDR3 coding DNA: TGTGCCAGCAGCCACGGACAGAGACCCTACAATGAGCAGTTCTTC.